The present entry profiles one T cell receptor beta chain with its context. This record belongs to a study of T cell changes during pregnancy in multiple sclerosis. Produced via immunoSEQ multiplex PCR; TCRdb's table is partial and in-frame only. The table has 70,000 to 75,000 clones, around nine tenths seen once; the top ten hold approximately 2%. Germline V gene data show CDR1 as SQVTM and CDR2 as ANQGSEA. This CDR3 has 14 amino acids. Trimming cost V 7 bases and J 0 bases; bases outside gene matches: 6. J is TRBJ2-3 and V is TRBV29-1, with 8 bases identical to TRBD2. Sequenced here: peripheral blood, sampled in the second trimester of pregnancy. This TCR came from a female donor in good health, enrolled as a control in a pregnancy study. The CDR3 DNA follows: TGCAGCGGCCGAGCGGGGGCAAGCACAGATACGCAGTATTTT. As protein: CSGRAGASTDTQYF.